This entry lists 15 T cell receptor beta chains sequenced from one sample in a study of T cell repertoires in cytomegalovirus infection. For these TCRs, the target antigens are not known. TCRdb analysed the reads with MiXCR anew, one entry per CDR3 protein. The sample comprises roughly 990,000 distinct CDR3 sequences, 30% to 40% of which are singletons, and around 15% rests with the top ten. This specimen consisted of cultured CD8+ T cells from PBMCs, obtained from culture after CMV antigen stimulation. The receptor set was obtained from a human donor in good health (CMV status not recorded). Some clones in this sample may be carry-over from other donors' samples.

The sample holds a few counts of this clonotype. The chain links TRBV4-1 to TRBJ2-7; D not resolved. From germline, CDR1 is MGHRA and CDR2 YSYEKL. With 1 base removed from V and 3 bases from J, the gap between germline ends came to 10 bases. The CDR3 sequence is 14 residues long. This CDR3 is CASSQAPGGYEQYV. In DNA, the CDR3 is TGCGCCAGCAGCCAAGCCCCGGGTGGCTACGAGCAGTACGTC.

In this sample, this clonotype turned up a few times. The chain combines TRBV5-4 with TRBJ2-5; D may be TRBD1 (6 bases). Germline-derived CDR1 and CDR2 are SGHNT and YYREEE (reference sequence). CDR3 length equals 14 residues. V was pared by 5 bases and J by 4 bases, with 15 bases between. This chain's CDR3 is CASSWGGRGETQYF. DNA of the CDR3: TGTGCCAGCAGTTGGGGCGGCAGGGGAGAGACCCAGTACTTC.

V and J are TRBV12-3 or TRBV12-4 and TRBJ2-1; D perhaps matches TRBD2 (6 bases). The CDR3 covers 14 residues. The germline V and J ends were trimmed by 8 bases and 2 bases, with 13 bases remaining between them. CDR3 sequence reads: CASGGWGAYNEQFF. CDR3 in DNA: TGTGCCAGCGGGGGTTGGGGGGCCTACAATGAGCAGTTCTTC.

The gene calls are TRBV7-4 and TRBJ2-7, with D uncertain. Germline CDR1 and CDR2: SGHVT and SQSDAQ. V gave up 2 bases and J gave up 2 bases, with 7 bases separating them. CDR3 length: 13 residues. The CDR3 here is CASSLYYPYEQYF. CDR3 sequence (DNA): TGTGCCAGCAGCTTATACTACCCCTACGAGCAGTACTTC.

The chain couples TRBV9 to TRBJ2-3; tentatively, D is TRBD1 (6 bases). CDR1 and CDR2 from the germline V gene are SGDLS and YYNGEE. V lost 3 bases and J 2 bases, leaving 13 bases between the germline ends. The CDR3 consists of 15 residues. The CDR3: CASSAWDKDTDTQYF. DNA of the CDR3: TGTGCCAGCAGCGCTTGGGACAAAGACACAGATACGCAGTATTTT.

The CDR3 here is CASEEVNQPQHF. The CDR3 DNA is TGTGCCAGTGAGGAGGTCAATCAGCCCCAGCATTTT. V gene TRBV19 combines with J gene TRBJ1-5; D call uncertain. Trimming pared 8 bases from V and 3 bases from J, leaving 8 bases between. CDR3 length: 12 residues. Per the germline V gene, CDR1 is LNHDA and CDR2 is SQIVND (reference sequence).

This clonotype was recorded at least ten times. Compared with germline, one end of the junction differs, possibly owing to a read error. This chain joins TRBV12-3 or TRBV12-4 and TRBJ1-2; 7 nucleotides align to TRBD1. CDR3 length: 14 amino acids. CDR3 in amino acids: CASSLAELGQATTF. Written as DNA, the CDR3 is TGTGCCAGCAGTTTGGCCGAACTAGGACAGGCTACGACGTTC.

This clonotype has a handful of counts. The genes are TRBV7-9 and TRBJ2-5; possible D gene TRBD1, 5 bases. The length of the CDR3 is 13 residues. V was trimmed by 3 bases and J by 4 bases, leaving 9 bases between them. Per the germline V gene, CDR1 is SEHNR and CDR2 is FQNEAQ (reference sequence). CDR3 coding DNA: TGTGCCAGCAGCTTCAGGGTCGCAGAGACCCAGTACTTC. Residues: CASSFRVAETQYF.

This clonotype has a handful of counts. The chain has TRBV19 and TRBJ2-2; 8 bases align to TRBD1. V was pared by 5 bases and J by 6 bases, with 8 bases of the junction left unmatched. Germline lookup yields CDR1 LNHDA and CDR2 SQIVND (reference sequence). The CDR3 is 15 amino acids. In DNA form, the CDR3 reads TGTGCCAGTAGTGCCCAGGACAGGGTGTCCGGGGAGCTGTTTTTT. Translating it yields CASSAQDRVSGELFF.

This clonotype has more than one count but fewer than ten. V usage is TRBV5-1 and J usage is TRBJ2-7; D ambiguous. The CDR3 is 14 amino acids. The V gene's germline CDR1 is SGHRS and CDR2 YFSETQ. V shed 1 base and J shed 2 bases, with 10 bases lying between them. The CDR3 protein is CASSLSTAAYEQYF. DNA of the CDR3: TGCGCCAGCAGCTTGTCGACTGCGGCCTACGAGCAGTACTTC.

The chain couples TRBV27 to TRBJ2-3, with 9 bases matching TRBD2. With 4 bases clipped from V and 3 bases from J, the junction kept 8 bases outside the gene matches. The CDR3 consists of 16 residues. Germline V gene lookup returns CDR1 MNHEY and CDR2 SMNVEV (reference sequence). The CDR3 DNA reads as TGTGCCAGCAGTTGGTCTCCTAGCGGGGAAACAGATACGCAGTATTTT. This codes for CASSWSPSGETDTQYF.

CDR3 sequence reads: CASSIGGGVLYEQYF. CDR3 DNA: TGTGCCAGCAGCATCGGGGGGGGGGTACTTTACGAGCAGTACTTC. The rearrangement links TRBV7-8 to TRBJ2-7; the match to TRBD2 covers 8 bases. With V trimmed by 5 bases and J by 4 bases, 10 bases remained unmatched. Germline CDR1 SGHVS, CDR2 FQNEAQ. The CDR3 covers 15 residues.

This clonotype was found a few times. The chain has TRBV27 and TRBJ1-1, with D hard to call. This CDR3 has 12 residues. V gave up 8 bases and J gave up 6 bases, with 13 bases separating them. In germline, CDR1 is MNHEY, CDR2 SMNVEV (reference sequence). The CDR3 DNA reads TGTGCCAGCGCGAGGGTGGGTGCTGAAGCTTTCTTT. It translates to CASARVGAEAFF.

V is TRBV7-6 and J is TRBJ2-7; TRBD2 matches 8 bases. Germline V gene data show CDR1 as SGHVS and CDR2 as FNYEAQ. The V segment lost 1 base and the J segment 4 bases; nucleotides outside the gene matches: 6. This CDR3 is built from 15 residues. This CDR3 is CASSLVAAGEYEQYF. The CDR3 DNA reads TGTGCCAGCAGCTTAGTAGCAGCGGGGGAATACGAGCAGTACTTC.

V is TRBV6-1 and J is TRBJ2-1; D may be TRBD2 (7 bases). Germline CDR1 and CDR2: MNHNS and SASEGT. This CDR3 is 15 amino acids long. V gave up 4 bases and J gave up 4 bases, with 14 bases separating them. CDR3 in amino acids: CASSVVGGPYNEQFF. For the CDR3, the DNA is TGTGCCAGCAGTGTGGTGGGGGGGCCGTACAATGAGCAGTTCTTC.